The rows below give T cell receptor beta chains drawn from one sample of a study of T-cell reconstitution after alpha-beta-depleted transplantation in children. MiXCR, applied by TCRdb to the PCR reads, yields one record per CDR3 protein. This sample yields around 490,000 distinct CDR3 sequences, of which over 9.5% are seen a single time; around 15% belongs to the top ten. The starting material was PBMCs, mostly from graft donor cells, obtained 180 days after TCRalphabeta/CD19-depleted stem cell transplant. The receptor source for this set is a female patient aged 2-9 years who had a stem cell transplant for aplastic anemia, so the T cells may come from the graft donor. Each CDR3 is given with its conserved first and last residue. The D gene is left open where the match is weak. The size entry is marked missing in some rows and otherwise reads once, few, many or a size class.

V gene	J gene	D gene	clone size	CDR3 protein	CDR3 DNA
TRBV12-3/TRBV12-4	TRBJ1-5	-	-	CATRSGGSNQPQHF	TGTGCCACCCGTTCGGGAGGAAGCAATCAGCCCCAGCATTTT
TRBV5-1	TRBJ2-1	TRBD1	-	CASSKGQGAYNEQFF	TGCGCCAGCAGCAAAGGACAGGGGGCTTACAATGAGCAGTTCTTC
TRBV28	TRBJ1-6	-	few	CASSIGGGGDLPPLHF	TGTGCCAGCAGTATCGGCGGCGGGGGAGATCTACCACCCCTCCACTTT
TRBV11-2	TRBJ2-7	TRBD2	-	CASSLDTSVYYEQYF	TGTGCCAGCAGCTTAGATACTAGCGTATATTACGAGCAGTACTTC
TRBV18	TRBJ2-7	-	-	CASSTGSMSYEQYF	TGTGCCAGCTCAACGGGGTCAATGTCCTACGAGCAGTACTTC
TRBV12-3/TRBV12-4	TRBJ2-1	TRBD1	few	CASSARGRLFDDEQFF	TGTGCCAGCAGTGCCAGGGGGCGACTGTTCGACGATGAGCAGTTCTTC
TRBV7-2	TRBJ2-1	TRBD2	few	CASSRTSGRDNYEQFF	TGTGCCAGCAGCCGGACTAGCGGGAGGGATAACTATGAGCAGTTCTTC
TRBV5-5	TRBJ1-2	-	few	CASSYDLGYGYTF	TGTGCCAGCAGTTATGACTTGGGCTATGGCTACACCTTC
TRBV5-6	TRBJ2-1	TRBD2	many	CASRVEGAGGGYNEQFF	TGTGCCAGCAGGGTGGAGGGTGCGGGAGGGGGCTACAATGAGCAGTTCTTC
TRBV12-3/TRBV12-4	TRBJ1-2	-	few	CASSSSGRTTNYGYTF	TGTGCCAGCAGTTCATCAGGACGGACCACTAACTATGGCTACACCTTC
TRBV11-3	TRBJ2-1	TRBD1	few	CASSLNRGDYNEQFF	TGTGCCAGCAGCCTAAACAGGGGGGACTACAATGAGCAGTTCTTC
TRBV6-2/TRBV6-3	TRBJ2-3	-	many	CASGVSTQYF	TGTGCCAGCGGCGTGTCTACGCAGTATTTT
TRBV4-3	TRBJ2-7	-	few	CASSQGLRYEQYF	TGCGCCAGCAGCCAAGGGCTTAGGTACGAGCAGTACTTC
TRBV19	TRBJ1-4	TRBD1	-	CASSIQGARTNEKLFF	TGTGCCAGTAGTATTCAGGGGGCGAGAACTAATGAAAAACTGTTTTTT
TRBV27	TRBJ2-1	TRBD2	few	CASSLYPQLAGDQSEQFF	TGTGCCAGCAGTTTATACCCGCAACTAGCGGGAGATCAAAGTGAGCAGTTCTTC
TRBV6-2/TRBV6-3	TRBJ1-2	TRBD1	few	CASGRDRGRTNYGYTF	TGTGCCAGCGGCCGGGACAGGGGAAGAACGAACTATGGCTACACCTTC
TRBV18	TRBJ1-1	-	-	CASSPIHQQGGTEAFF	TGTGCCAGCTCCCCCATACACCAACAGGGTGGCACTGAAGCTTTCTTT
TRBV4-1	TRBJ2-3	-	few	CASSRGEVTDTQYF	TGCGCCAGCAGCCGGGGAGAGGTAACAGATACGCAGTATTTT
TRBV12-3/TRBV12-4	TRBJ2-2	-	few	CASSLGFAHTGELFF	TGTGCCAGCAGTTTAGGATTTGCCCACACCGGGGAGCTGTTTTTT
TRBV7-9	TRBJ2-7	TRBD2	-	CASSLAQVAGEDYEQYF	TGTGCCAGCAGCTTAGCGCAGGTTGCGGGAGAAGACTACGAGCAGTACTTC
TRBV7-2	TRBJ2-7	TRBD1	few	CASSPRDTRGLEQYF	TGTGCCAGCAGCCCTAGAGATACCAGGGGGCTCGAGCAGTACTTC
TRBV11-2	TRBJ2-3	-	-	CASSLITMGEAPFTPTDTQYF	TGTGCCAGCAGCCTTATAACCATGGGGGAGGCACCCTTCACTCCCACAGATACGCAGTATTTT
TRBV6-1	TRBJ2-3	TRBD2	few	CASSLHGLGGTDTQYF	TGTGCCAGCAGCCTCCACGGACTAGGAGGCACAGATACGCAGTATTTT
TRBV28	TRBJ2-5	-	many	CASSLMTRSFRETQYF	TGTGCCAGCAGTTTGATGACTAGAAGTTTTAGGGAGACCCAGTACTTC
TRBV5-1	TRBJ1-4	-	few	CASSATGNANEKLFF	TGCGCCAGCAGCGCAACAGGGAACGCGAACGAAAAACTGTTTTTT
TRBV27	TRBJ2-5	-	-	CASSYGVSQETQYF	TGTGCCAGCAGTTATGGAGTTTCACAAGAGACCCAGTACTTC
TRBV20-1	TRBJ2-5	TRBD1	-	CSARDLYTRGPETQYF	TGCAGTGCTAGAGATCTTTATACCAGGGGGCCGGAGACCCAGTACTTC
TRBV20-1	TRBJ1-4	-	many	CSAKGRGHRDEKLFF	TGCAGTGCAAAGGGGAGGGGACATCGGGATGAAAAACTGTTTTTT
TRBV12-3/TRBV12-4	TRBJ2-7	TRBD2	-	CASISGLAGPYEQYF	TGTGCCAGCATTTCCGGACTAGCGGGGCCCTACGAGCAGTACTTC
TRBV7-9	TRBJ2-1	TRBD2	many	CASSFPSGRAGYNEQFF	TGTGCCAGCAGCTTTCCTAGCGGGAGGGCCGGTTACAATGAGCAGTTCTTC
TRBV15	TRBJ2-3	-	few	CATSRVWGPTDTQYF	TGTGCCACCAGCAGAGTTTGGGGGCCCACAGATACGCAGTATTTT
TRBV25-1	TRBJ1-1	-	few	CASSEGNDAFF	TGTGCCAGCAGCGAAGGTAACGATGCTTTCTTT
TRBV12-3/TRBV12-4	TRBJ2-4	-	many	CASSLGEAGIQYF	TGTGCCAGCAGTTTAGGTGAAGCAGGCATTCAGTACTTC
TRBV20-1	TRBJ2-7	TRBD2	few	CSGVQRGGVGSYEQYF	TGCAGTGGGGTCCAGCGGGGGGGTGTTGGATCCTACGAGCAGTACTTC
TRBV25-1	TRBJ2-7	TRBD2	few	CASSVWGGRSYEQYF	TGTGCCAGCAGTGTTTGGGGAGGGAGATCCTACGAGCAGTACTTC
TRBV6-6	TRBJ1-5	-	-	CASIYPGQPQHF	TGTGCCAGCATCTACCCAGGTCAGCCCCAGCATTTT
TRBV20-1	TRBJ1-1	-	-	CSARVGFFTEAFF	TGCAGTGCTAGAGTAGGCTTTTTCACTGAAGCTTTCTTT